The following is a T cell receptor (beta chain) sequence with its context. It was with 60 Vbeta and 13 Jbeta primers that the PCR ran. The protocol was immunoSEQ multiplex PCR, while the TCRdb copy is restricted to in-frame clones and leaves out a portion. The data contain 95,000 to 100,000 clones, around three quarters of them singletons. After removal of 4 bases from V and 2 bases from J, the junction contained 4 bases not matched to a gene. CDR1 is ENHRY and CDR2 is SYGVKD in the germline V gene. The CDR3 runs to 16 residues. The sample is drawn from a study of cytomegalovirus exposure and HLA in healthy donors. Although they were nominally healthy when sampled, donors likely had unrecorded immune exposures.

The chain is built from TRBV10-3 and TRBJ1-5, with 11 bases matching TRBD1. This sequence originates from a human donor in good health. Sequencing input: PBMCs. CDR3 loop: CAISGTGGFGNQPQHF. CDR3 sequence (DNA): TGTGCCATCAGTGGGACAGGGGGCTTTGGCAATCAGCCCCAGCATTTT.